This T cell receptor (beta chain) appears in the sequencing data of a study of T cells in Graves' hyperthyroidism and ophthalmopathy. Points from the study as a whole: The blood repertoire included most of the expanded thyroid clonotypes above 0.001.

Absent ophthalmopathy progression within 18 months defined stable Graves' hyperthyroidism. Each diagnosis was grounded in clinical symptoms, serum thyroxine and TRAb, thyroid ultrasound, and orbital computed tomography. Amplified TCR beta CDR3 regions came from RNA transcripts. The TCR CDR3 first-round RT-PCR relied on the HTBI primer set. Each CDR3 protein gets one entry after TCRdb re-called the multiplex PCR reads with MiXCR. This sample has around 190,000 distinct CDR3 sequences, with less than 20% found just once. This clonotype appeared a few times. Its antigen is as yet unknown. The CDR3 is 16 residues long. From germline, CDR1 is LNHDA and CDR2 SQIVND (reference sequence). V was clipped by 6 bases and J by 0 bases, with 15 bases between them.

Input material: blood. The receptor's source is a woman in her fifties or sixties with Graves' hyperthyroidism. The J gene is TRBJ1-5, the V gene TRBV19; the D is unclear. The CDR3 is CASSLYTHRSNQPQHF. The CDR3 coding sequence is TGTGCCAGTAGCCTATACACGCATCGTAGCAATCAGCCCCAGCATTTT.